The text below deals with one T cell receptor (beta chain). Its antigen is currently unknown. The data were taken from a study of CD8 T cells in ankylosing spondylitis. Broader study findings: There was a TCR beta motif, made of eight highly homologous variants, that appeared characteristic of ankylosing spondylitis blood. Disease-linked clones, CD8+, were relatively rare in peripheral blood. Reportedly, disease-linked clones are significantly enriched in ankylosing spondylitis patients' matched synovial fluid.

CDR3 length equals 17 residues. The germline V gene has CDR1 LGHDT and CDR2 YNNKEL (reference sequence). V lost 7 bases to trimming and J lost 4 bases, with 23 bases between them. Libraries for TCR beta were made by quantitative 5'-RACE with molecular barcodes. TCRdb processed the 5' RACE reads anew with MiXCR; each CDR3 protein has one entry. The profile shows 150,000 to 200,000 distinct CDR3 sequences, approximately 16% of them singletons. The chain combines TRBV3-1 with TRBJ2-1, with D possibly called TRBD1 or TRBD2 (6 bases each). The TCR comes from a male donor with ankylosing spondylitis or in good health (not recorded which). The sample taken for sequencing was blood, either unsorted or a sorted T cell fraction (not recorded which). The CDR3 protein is CASMGGSEKIGYNEQFF. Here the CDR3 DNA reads TGTGCCAGCATGGGGGGCAGCGAGAAGATTGGGTACAATGAGCAGTTCTTC.